The present entry profiles one T cell receptor (beta chain) with its context. This entry belongs to a study of blood T cell repertoires in COVID-19. In the study overall: PBMCs, B-cell-depleted T cells, or T cells provided the cDNA or gDNA that made up the material.

Using immunoSEQ multiplex PCR, the repertoire was profiled, and TCRdb retains in-frame clones only, with some absent. The table records around 250,000 clones, about nine tenths of them present only once. V lost 0 bases to trimming and J lost 1 base, with 9 bases between them. The CDR3 covers 15 residues. The V gene's germline CDR1 is MNHEY and CDR2 SVGEGT. The chain couples TRBV6-2 or TRBV6-3 to TRBJ1-1; D is perhaps TRBD1 (6 bases). The source material was peripheral blood. The source of this sequence is a man in his sixties with acute or convalescent COVID-19. The chain's CDR3 is CASSYSDRGNTEAFF. Written as DNA, the CDR3 is TGTGCCAGCAGTTACTCGGACAGAGGGAACACTGAAGCTTTCTTT.